Following are 10 T cell receptor beta chains from one sample sequenced in a study of blood T cell repertoires in COVID-19. This table comes from immunoSEQ multiplex PCR, and its TCRdb copy is limited to in-frame clones, with some not included. The table has some 130,000 clones, approximately 78% seen once. The sequenced sample was peripheral blood. These receptors originate from a man aged 55-75 years who had recovered from COVID-19.

This chain joins TRBV9 and TRBJ1-1, with 10 positions matching TRBD1. V lost 3 bases and J lost 0; bases outside the gene matches: 8. The CDR3 length is 17 residues. The germline V gene encodes CDR1 SGDLS and CDR2 YYNGEE. The CDR3 DNA sequence: TGTGCCAGCAGCGATATTAGGGACAGGGGCATGAACACTGAAGCTTTCTTT. Its translation: CASSDIRDRGMNTEAFF.

V usage is TRBV19 and J usage is TRBJ1-1; 10 bases map to TRBD1. This CDR3 has 13 residues. The J segment lost 4 bases and the V segment lost 11 bases, leaving 7 bases of the junction unmatched. Germline V gives CDR1 LNHDA, CDR2 SQIVND (reference sequence). The CDR3 sequence is CASQRTGGTEAFF. The DNA of the CDR3 is TGTGCCTCACAACGGACAGGGGGCACTGAAGCTTTCTTT.

The chain uses TRBV24-1 and TRBJ1-5; TRBD1 is a possible D gene (5 bases). The CDR3 sequence is 16 residues long. Germline values: CDR1 KGHDR, CDR2 SFDVKD. The V end was cut by 3 bases, the J end by 4 bases, with 15 bases between. DNA of the CDR3: TGTGCCACCAGTGATGGGGGGACGGAAGGGAATCAGCCCCAGCATTTT. Amino acids: CATSDGGTEGNQPQHF.

The rearrangement uses TRBV30 and TRBJ2-1, with D possibly being TRBD1 (6 bases). V was shortened by 2 bases and J by 8 bases, with 16 bases between the two germline ends. Germline V lookup: CDR1 GTSNPN, CDR2 SVGIG (reference sequence). CDR3 length equals 14 residues. The CDR3 protein is CAWSLAGVYDEQFF. The CDR3 DNA is TGTGCCTGGAGTTTGGCAGGGGTATACGATGAGCAGTTCTTC.

This rearrangement joins TRBV11-3 to TRBJ2-7; TRBD1 matches at 7 bases. J lost 0 bases, V lost 3 bases, and 5 bases had no gene match. Germline loops: CDR1 SGHNT, CDR2 YENEEA. The CDR3 has 15 residues. Here the CDR3 DNA reads TGTGCCAGCAGCTTCCGACAGGGAAGCTCCTACGAGCAGTACTTC. It specifies CASSFRQGSSYEQYF.

The J gene is TRBJ2-2, the V gene TRBV11-3; maybe TRBD2 (5 bases). Trimming cost V 1 base and J 3 bases, with 9 bases left between them. The CDR3 length is 15 residues. Germline CDR1 SGHNT, CDR2 YENEEA. The CDR3 DNA reads as TGTGCCAGCAGCTTAGGGGAGAGGGACACCGGGGAGCTGTTTTTT. It yields the protein CASSLGERDTGELFF.

The genes are TRBV7-2 and TRBJ2-3, with 10 bases identical to TRBD2. The CDR3 is 15 residues long. Germline assignment: CDR1 SGHTA and CDR2 FQGNSA. V gave up 5 bases and J gave up 2 bases; unmatched junction bases: 4. CDR3 sequence (DNA): TGTGCCAGCAGCCTTAGCGGGGGGCTCACAGATACGCAGTATTTT. This sequence encodes CASSLSGGLTDTQYF. The complete variable domain, with remaining parts taken from reference TRBV7-2 and TRBJ2-3, reads GAGVSQSPSNKVTEKGKDVELRCDPISGHTALYWYRQSLGQGLEFLIYFQGNSAPDKSGLPSDRFSAERTGGSVSTLTIQRTQQEDSAVYLCASSLSGGLTDTQYFGPGTRLTVL.

V and J are TRBV5-1 and TRBJ2-5, with D perhaps TRBD2 (6 bases). CDR3 length: 15 amino acids. Trimming left V 4 bases short and J 5 bases short, with 18 bases between. Germline V CDR1 and CDR2: SGHRS, YFSETQ. The DNA for the CDR3 is TGCGCCAGCAGCCCGGGGGTAAGGGTCTCGGAGACCCAGTACTTC. It yields the protein CASSPGVRVSETQYF.

V gene TRBV6-2 or TRBV6-3 combines with J gene TRBJ1-1; 7 bases align to TRBD1. The CDR3 is made up of 15 amino acids. CDR1 is MNHEY, CDR2 SVGEGT, per germline. The trim removed 3 bases at V and 4 bases at J, leaving 8 bases unmatched. The CDR3 is CASSYSGTVPTEAFF. CDR3 in DNA: TGTGCCAGCAGTTATTCTGGGACAGTCCCCACTGAAGCTTTCTTT.

The genes are TRBV4-3 and TRBJ2-1; 9 bases are a match to TRBD2. From germline, CDR1 is LGHNA and CDR2 YSLEER. Germline trimming cut 4 bases from V and 5 bases from J; bases unmatched to any gene: 6. This CDR3 spans 15 amino acids. The CDR3 spells CASSRSSGGDNEQFF. The CDR3, as DNA: TGCGCCAGCAGCCGAAGTAGCGGGGGAGACAATGAGCAGTTCTTC.